The present T cell receptor (beta chain) was sequenced within a study of T cells after yellow fever vaccination. This CDR3 is built from 13 residues. V was shortened by 5 bases and J by 7 bases, with 15 bases between the two germline ends. The germline V gene has CDR1 GTSNPN and CDR2 SVGIG (reference sequence). This clonotype was seen a handful of times. Template-switching 5'RACE yielded the TCR cDNA; a universal primer site and UMIs were added in the process. TCRdb itself ran the 5' RACE reads through MiXCR, one entry per CDR3 protein. Counted here are 200,000 to 300,000 distinct CDR3 sequences, over 10% occurring once; the ten biggest clones make up roughly 0.5%.

The receptor was isolated from a young man who received the YFV17D yellow fever vaccine. Sequences were derived from CD4+ T cells sorted from PBMCs, sampled 45 days after the yellow fever booster vaccination. The gene calls are TRBV30 and TRBJ2-1, with D unclear. CDR3 sequence: CAWSIRWMNEQFF. CDR3 in DNA: TGTGCCTGGTCCATTAGATGGATGAATGAGCAGTTCTTC.